This is a list of T cell receptor beta chains from one sample in a study of blood T cell repertoires in COVID-19. Assay used: immunoSEQ multiplex PCR; TCRdb lists only in-frame clones, some missing. This sample has 250,000 to 300,000 clones, with over 80% found just once. The sample comprised peripheral blood. Receptor source: a woman aged 40 to 55 who had recovered from COVID-19. Both conserved end residues are part of each CDR3. A D gene is named only where the DNA matches it firmly. Clone size, where shown, is once, few, many, or a class for clones that have expanded.

CDR3nt: TGTGCCAGCAGCCAAGGGAGGGGCGCCACCGGGGAGCTGTTTTTT
CDR3aa: CASSQGRGATGELFF
v_gene: TRBV3-1/TRBV3-2
d_gene: -
abundance: -
j_gene: TRBJ2-2

CDR3nt: TGCGCCAGCAGCTTGTTCCGGGGAGGGGACACCGGGGAGCTGTTTTTT
CDR3aa: CASSLFRGGDTGELFF
v_gene: TRBV5-1
d_gene: TRBD2
abundance: once
j_gene: TRBJ2-2

CDR3nt: TGTGCCTGGAGTAGCCCGCCTCGGGGCATTCAGTACTTC
CDR3aa: CAWSSPPRGIQYF
v_gene: TRBV30
d_gene: -
abundance: -
j_gene: TRBJ2-4

CDR3nt: TGTGCCAGCACAGCCCAGGGTAGGTACACTGAAGCTTTCTTT
CDR3aa: CASTAQGRYTEAFF
v_gene: TRBV7-9
d_gene: -
abundance: few
j_gene: TRBJ1-1

CDR3nt: TGTGCCAGCAGCTCGGAGCAGCTTGCAACTAATGAAAAACTGTTTTTT
CDR3aa: CASSSEQLATNEKLFF
v_gene: TRBV7-2
d_gene: -
abundance: -
j_gene: TRBJ1-4

CDR3nt: TGCGCCAGCAGCCAAATAGCCCCCCGGGACAGCAGTAACTATGGCTACACCTTC
CDR3aa: CASSQIAPRDSSNYGYTF
v_gene: TRBV4-1
d_gene: TRBD1
abundance: -
j_gene: TRBJ1-2

CDR3nt: TGCAGCGTGACGACCAGGCCGGGACAGAAGAACACCGGGGAGCTGTTTTTT
CDR3aa: CSVTTRPGQKNTGELFF
v_gene: TRBV29-1
d_gene: TRBD1
abundance: -
j_gene: TRBJ2-2

CDR3nt: TGCGCCAGCAGCCGGGAATACAGGGCGGTAGATACGCAGTATTTT
CDR3aa: CASSREYRAVDTQYF
v_gene: TRBV4-3
d_gene: -
abundance: -
j_gene: TRBJ2-3

CDR3nt: TGTGCCGGCCCCCCTCGGGTCGTAGGCACCGGGGAGCTGTTTTTT
CDR3aa: CAGPPRVVGTGELFF
v_gene: TRBV30
d_gene: -
abundance: -
j_gene: TRBJ2-2

CDR3nt: TGTGCCAGCAGCGTTAACCAGGGTATGGTCGGGGAAAAACTGTTTTTT
CDR3aa: CASSVNQGMVGEKLFF
v_gene: TRBV9
d_gene: -
abundance: -
j_gene: TRBJ1-4

CDR3nt: TGCGCCAGCAGCCTACGGGAGACCGGACCTATGAACACTGAAGCTTTCTTT
CDR3aa: CASSLRETGPMNTEAFF
v_gene: TRBV4-1
d_gene: -
abundance: -
j_gene: TRBJ1-1

CDR3nt: TGTGCCAGCAGCTTAGACGATTCACCCCTCCACTTT
CDR3aa: CASSLDDSPLHF
v_gene: TRBV11-2
d_gene: -
abundance: -
j_gene: TRBJ1-6

CDR3nt: TGTGCCAGCAGCTTTAGCGGGGGGGCGGGTACGCAGTATTTT
CDR3aa: CASSFSGGAGTQYF
v_gene: TRBV7-2
d_gene: TRBD2
abundance: once
j_gene: TRBJ2-3

CDR3nt: TGCAGCTTTAGGAGACAGGCGATGAACACTGAAGCTTTCTTT
CDR3aa: CSFRRQAMNTEAFF
v_gene: TRBV29-1
d_gene: -
abundance: -
j_gene: TRBJ1-1

CDR3nt: TGTGCCATCAGTGTACAGGGCACAAACTATGGCTACACCTTC
CDR3aa: CAISVQGTNYGYTF
v_gene: TRBV10-3
d_gene: -
abundance: -
j_gene: TRBJ1-2

CDR3nt: TGCGCCAGCAGCCAAAGGACAGGGACTAACTATGGCTACACCTTC
CDR3aa: CASSQRTGTNYGYTF
v_gene: TRBV4-3
d_gene: TRBD1
abundance: -
j_gene: TRBJ1-2

CDR3nt: TGTGCCACCAGTGCCAACGGTGTGGAGCAGTACTTC
CDR3aa: CATSANGVEQYF
v_gene: TRBV24-1
d_gene: -
abundance: -
j_gene: TRBJ2-7

CDR3nt: TGTGCCAGCACCAGAGACTTGGGCTCCTACGAGCAGTACTTC
CDR3aa: CASTRDLGSYEQYF
v_gene: TRBV2
d_gene: -
abundance: -
j_gene: TRBJ2-7

CDR3nt: TGTGCCAGCAGGCCTCTGACAGGGCGGCCCCACGAGCAGTACTTC
CDR3aa: CASRPLTGRPHEQYF
v_gene: TRBV2
d_gene: TRBD1
abundance: -
j_gene: TRBJ2-7

CDR3nt: TGTGCCAGCAGCTTGCCTACAGGGGACTTAAGTGAGCAGTACTTC
CDR3aa: CASSLPTGDLSEQYF
v_gene: TRBV5-5
d_gene: -
abundance: -
j_gene: TRBJ2-7

CDR3nt: TGCGCCAGCAGCCAAGGTGCGGTCATGAACACTGAAGCTTTCTTT
CDR3aa: CASSQGAVMNTEAFF
v_gene: TRBV4-1
d_gene: -
abundance: -
j_gene: TRBJ1-1

CDR3nt: TGTGCCAGCAGCGGGGGACTAGCCTACGAGCAGTACTTC
CDR3aa: CASSGGLAYEQYF
v_gene: TRBV11-2
d_gene: TRBD2
abundance: -
j_gene: TRBJ2-7

CDR3nt: TGTGCCAGCAGTGCGACTAGCGGAGGCGGGTACAATGAGCAGTTCTTC
CDR3aa: CASSATSGGGYNEQFF
v_gene: TRBV6-1
d_gene: TRBD2
abundance: many
j_gene: TRBJ2-1

CDR3nt: TGTGCCAGCAGTTACTCGATGGGAGGGCGGGATACGCAGTATTTT
CDR3aa: CASSYSMGGRDTQYF
v_gene: TRBV6-5
d_gene: TRBD2
abundance: -
j_gene: TRBJ2-3

CDR3nt: TGTGCCAGCAGCGGACAGGGTCGTGGCTACACCTTC
CDR3aa: CASSGQGRGYTF
v_gene: TRBV9
d_gene: TRBD1
abundance: -
j_gene: TRBJ1-2

CDR3nt: TGTGCCAGCAGCCGTGGACAGGGATCGAACACTGAAGCTTTCTTT
CDR3aa: CASSRGQGSNTEAFF
v_gene: TRBV3-1/TRBV3-2
d_gene: TRBD1
abundance: -
j_gene: TRBJ1-1

CDR3nt: TGTGCCAGCTCACCGGGAAGCCAGGGACAGGGGGCTAGAGAGCAGTACTTC
CDR3aa: CASSPGSQGQGAREQYF
v_gene: TRBV18
d_gene: TRBD1
abundance: -
j_gene: TRBJ2-7

CDR3nt: TGCGCCAGCAGCTTGGTAATGGGGGCTCTAATCGAGGGCTACACCTTC
CDR3aa: CASSLVMGALIEGYTF
v_gene: TRBV5-1
d_gene: -
abundance: -
j_gene: TRBJ1-2

CDR3nt: TGTGCCAGCAGCCGCATAGCGGGGGACCCTTTTGGGCAGTACTTC
CDR3aa: CASSRIAGDPFGQYF
v_gene: TRBV11-2
d_gene: TRBD2
abundance: -
j_gene: TRBJ2-7

CDR3nt: TGTGCCAGTAGTGCCTTAGGGGGCTTGGGCACAGATACGCAGTATTTT
CDR3aa: CASSALGGLGTDTQYF
v_gene: TRBV19
d_gene: TRBD1
abundance: -
j_gene: TRBJ2-3

CDR3nt: TGCGCCAGCAGCTTTAACAGGGGACTCGAGGAGACCCAGTACTTC
CDR3aa: CASSFNRGLEETQYF
v_gene: TRBV5-1
d_gene: -
abundance: once
j_gene: TRBJ2-5

CDR3nt: TGCGCCAGCAGCTTGGTGTCCGGGTCAGGGGAAAAACTGTTTTTT
CDR3aa: CASSLVSGSGEKLFF
v_gene: TRBV5-1
d_gene: -
abundance: -
j_gene: TRBJ1-4

CDR3nt: TGCGCCAGCAGCCAGCTGACAGGGAGCAATGAAGCTTTCTTT
CDR3aa: CASSQLTGSNEAFF
v_gene: TRBV4-1
d_gene: TRBD1
abundance: -
j_gene: TRBJ1-1

CDR3nt: TGCGCCAGCAGCCAAGATCTTGAGGGGGCCTCTGGCTACACCTTC
CDR3aa: CASSQDLEGASGYTF
v_gene: TRBV4-3
d_gene: TRBD1
abundance: once
j_gene: TRBJ1-2

CDR3nt: TGTGCCAGCAGCTTAAAATCGGTAGATACGCAGTATTTT
CDR3aa: CASSLKSVDTQYF
v_gene: TRBV7-9
d_gene: -
abundance: -
j_gene: TRBJ2-3

CDR3nt: TGCAGCGCAGGGGATTTTTACGGCTACACCTTC
CDR3aa: CSAGDFYGYTF
v_gene: TRBV29-1
d_gene: -
abundance: -
j_gene: TRBJ1-2

CDR3nt: TGTGCCAGCAGCCCGTTGGCAGGGAAGATGTACACTGAAGCTTTCTTT
CDR3aa: CASSPLAGKMYTEAFF
v_gene: TRBV5-4
d_gene: -
abundance: -
j_gene: TRBJ1-1

CDR3nt: TGTGCCAGCAGCCTGACAGGGAATCCGCGCACTGAAGCTTTCTTT
CDR3aa: CASSLTGNPRTEAFF
v_gene: TRBV6-6
d_gene: TRBD1
abundance: -
j_gene: TRBJ1-1

CDR3nt: TGCGCCAGCAGCTACCCGGAGGACAGGGGGTACTACGAGCAGTACTTC
CDR3aa: CASSYPEDRGYYEQYF
v_gene: TRBV5-1
d_gene: TRBD1
abundance: -
j_gene: TRBJ2-7

CDR3nt: TGTGCCAGCAGTGAAGGCGGATTGTACACTGAAGCTTTCTTT
CDR3aa: CASSEGGLYTEAFF
v_gene: TRBV2
d_gene: -
abundance: -
j_gene: TRBJ1-1

CDR3nt: TGTGCCAGCAGTTACGGGACAGGGAGCAATCAGCCCCAGCATTTT
CDR3aa: CASSYGTGSNQPQHF
v_gene: TRBV6-2/TRBV6-3
d_gene: TRBD1
abundance: -
j_gene: TRBJ1-5

CDR3nt: TGTGCCAGCAGCCTTGACATATCCCCTGAAGCTTTCTTT
CDR3aa: CASSLDISPEAFF
v_gene: TRBV3-1/TRBV3-2
d_gene: -
abundance: -
j_gene: TRBJ1-1

CDR3nt: TGCGCCAGCAGCCAAGATTTAGGAGGGGCGAGAAACACCATATATTTT
CDR3aa: CASSQDLGGARNTIYF
v_gene: TRBV4-3
d_gene: -
abundance: -
j_gene: TRBJ1-3

CDR3nt: TGTGCCTGGAGTCGCCGGGCCGGGGTGGTCTCGGGGAGCACCATATATTTT
CDR3aa: CAWSRRAGVVSGSTIYF
v_gene: TRBV30
d_gene: -
abundance: -
j_gene: TRBJ1-3

CDR3nt: TGCGCCAGCTACTACAGGGCCGACAATGAGCAGTTCTTC
CDR3aa: CASYYRADNEQFF
v_gene: TRBV5-1
d_gene: -
abundance: -
j_gene: TRBJ2-1

CDR3nt: TGTGCTAGTGGTTTGAGTAGCGGCGGGGGGGCGGATTACAATGAGCAGTTCTTC
CDR3aa: CASGLSSGGGADYNEQFF
v_gene: TRBV12-5
d_gene: TRBD2
abundance: -
j_gene: TRBJ2-1

CDR3nt: TGTGCCAGCCTCCGGGACAGGGGTTCCGAGCAGTACTTC
CDR3aa: CASLRDRGSEQYF
v_gene: TRBV2
d_gene: TRBD1
abundance: few
j_gene: TRBJ2-7

CDR3nt: TGTGCCAGCAGTTGGAGACAGGGGACTGGAAACACCATATATTTT
CDR3aa: CASSWRQGTGNTIYF
v_gene: TRBV6-2/TRBV6-3
d_gene: TRBD1
abundance: -
j_gene: TRBJ1-3

CDR3nt: TGTGCCAGCAGCTTAGCTGGGCCTAAGTACGAGCAGTACTTC
CDR3aa: CASSLAGPKYEQYF
v_gene: TRBV7-9
d_gene: -
abundance: once
j_gene: TRBJ2-7

CDR3nt: TGTGCCAGCAGTGCGGGCTGGGTTAGCACTGAAGCTTTCTTT
CDR3aa: CASSAGWVSTEAFF
v_gene: TRBV6-2/TRBV6-3
d_gene: -
abundance: -
j_gene: TRBJ1-1